This T cell receptor (beta chain) was sequenced during a study of CD8 T cells in ankylosing spondylitis (dated by TCRdb to 2016 to 2017). About the study as a whole: To find TCR variants linked to disease, the study profiled T cell receptor beta repertoires in ankylosing spondylitis patients and healthy donors. The full study cohort was made up of about two dozen ankylosing spondylitis patients and about a hundred healthy donors. Peripheral blood was sampled, and synovial fluid was additionally collected from ankylosing spondylitis patients. What the authors observed across the whole study: A TCR beta motif of several highly homologous amino acid variants appeared characteristic of blood from ankylosing spondylitis patients. According to the report, matched synovial fluid samples from ankylosing spondylitis patients were significantly enriched for the disease-linked clones. The disease-linked clones had a CD8+ phenotype and were found at relatively low frequencies in peripheral blood. Some of the motif variants had been reported before in the synovial fluid and blood of reactive arthritis patients, a finding that suggests common disease-initiation mechanisms.

Sequencing relied on an Illumina HiSeq 2500. Quantitative 5'-RACE with molecular barcodes was the method used to prepare the TCR beta libraries. In the source study's methods: To identify disease-linked TCR variants, a new computational method was used, one built on a probabilistic model of VDJ rearrangement. The public reads were quality trimmed at Q25 with fastp and then assembled into clones with MiXCR by TCRdb, keeping productive beta chains. Under each unique CDR3 protein, matching rows form one entry showing the most common genes and DNA. TCRdb's processing, not the authors', yielded these V and J calls. Recorded for this sample are around 100,000 distinct CDR3 sequences; about 25% of them occurred a single time. 12% of the sample comes from the top ten. V loses 2 bases of germline sequence and J loses 6 bases, and the interval between the two ends is 17 bases. The germline V gene (reference sequence) specifies MNHEY as CDR1 and SMNVEV as CDR2. Including cysteine and phenylalanine, the CDR3 has 16 amino acids. Only the CDR3 region is kept as DNA, spanning 48 bases read in frame from base 1.

For each ankylosing spondylitis patient, the synovial fluid sample was matched to a blood sample from that same patient. This clonotype turned up a few times. Its antigen has not been determined. One base away there is no much larger clone; base qualities are not given. The TCR originated in a male donor with ankylosing spondylitis. The sequence joins TRBV27 to TRBJ2-4, with a weak D call of TRBD2 (7 bases match). Input material: synovial fluid, either unsorted or a sorted T cell fraction (not recorded which). The DNA is as follows: TGTGCCAGCAGTTTAAATGAGGGGGGGCGCAGAAACATTCAGTACTTC. This sequence encodes CASSLNEGGRRNIQYF.